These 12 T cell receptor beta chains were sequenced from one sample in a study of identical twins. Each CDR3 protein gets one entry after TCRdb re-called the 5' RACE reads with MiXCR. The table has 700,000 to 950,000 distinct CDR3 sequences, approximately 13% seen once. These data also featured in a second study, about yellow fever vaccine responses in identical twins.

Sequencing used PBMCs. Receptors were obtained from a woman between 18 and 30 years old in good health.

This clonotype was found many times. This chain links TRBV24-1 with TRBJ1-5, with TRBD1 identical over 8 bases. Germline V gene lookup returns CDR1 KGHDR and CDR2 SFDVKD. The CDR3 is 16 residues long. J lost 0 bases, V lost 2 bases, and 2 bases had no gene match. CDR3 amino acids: CATSDSGQGSNQPQHF. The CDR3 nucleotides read TGTGCCACCAGTGATTCCGGACAGGGTAGCAATCAGCCCCAGCATTTT.

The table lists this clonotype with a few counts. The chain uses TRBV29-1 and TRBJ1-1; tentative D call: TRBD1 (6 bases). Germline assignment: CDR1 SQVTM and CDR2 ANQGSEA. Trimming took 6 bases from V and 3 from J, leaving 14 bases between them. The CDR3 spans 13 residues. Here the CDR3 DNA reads TGCAGCGTCTCCTGGGGGGGGCACACTGAAGCTTTCTTT. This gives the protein CSVSWGGHTEAFF.

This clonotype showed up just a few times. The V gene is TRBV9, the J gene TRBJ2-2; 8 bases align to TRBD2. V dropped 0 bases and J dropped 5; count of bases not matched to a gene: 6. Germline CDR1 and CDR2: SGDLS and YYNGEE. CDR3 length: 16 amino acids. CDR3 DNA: TGTGCCAGCAGCGTAGCAGCGGGAGATCAAACCGGGGAGCTGTTTTTT. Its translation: CASSVAAGDQTGELFF. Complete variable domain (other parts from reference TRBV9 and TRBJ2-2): DSGVTQTPKHLITATGQRVTLRCSPRSGDLSVYWYQQSLDQGLQFLIQYYNGEERAKGNILERFSAQQFPDLHSELNLSSLELGDSALYFCASSVAAGDQTGELFFGEGSRLTVL.

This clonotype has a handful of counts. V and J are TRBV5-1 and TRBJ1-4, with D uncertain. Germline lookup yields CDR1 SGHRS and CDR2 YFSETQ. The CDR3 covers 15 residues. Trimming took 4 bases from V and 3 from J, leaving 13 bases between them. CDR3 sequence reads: CASSPRTAPNEKLFF. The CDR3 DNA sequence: TGCGCCAGCAGCCCCCGGACGGCTCCTAATGAAAAACTGTTTTTT.

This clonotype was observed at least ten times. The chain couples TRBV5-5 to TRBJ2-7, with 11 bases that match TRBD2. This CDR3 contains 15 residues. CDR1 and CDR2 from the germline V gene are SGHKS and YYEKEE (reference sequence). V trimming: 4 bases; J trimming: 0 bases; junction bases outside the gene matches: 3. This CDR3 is CASSGLAGGSYEQYF. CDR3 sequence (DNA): TGTGCCAGCAGCGGTCTAGCGGGAGGCTCCTACGAGCAGTACTTC.

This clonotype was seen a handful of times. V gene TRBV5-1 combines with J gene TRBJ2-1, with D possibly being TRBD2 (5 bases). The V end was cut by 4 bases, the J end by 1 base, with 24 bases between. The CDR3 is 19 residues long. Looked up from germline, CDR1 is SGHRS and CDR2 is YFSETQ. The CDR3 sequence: CASSPWKRILVGSYNEQFF. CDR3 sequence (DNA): TGCGCCAGCAGCCCCTGGAAGCGGATTTTGGTAGGGTCCTACAATGAGCAGTTCTTC.

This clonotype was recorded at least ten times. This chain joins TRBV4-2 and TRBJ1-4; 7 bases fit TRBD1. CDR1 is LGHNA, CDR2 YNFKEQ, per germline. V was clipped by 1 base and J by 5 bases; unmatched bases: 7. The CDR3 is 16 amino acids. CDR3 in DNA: TGTGCCAGCAGCCAAGTGGGACAGACAGACAATGAAAAACTGTTTTTT. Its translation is CASSQVGQTDNEKLFF.

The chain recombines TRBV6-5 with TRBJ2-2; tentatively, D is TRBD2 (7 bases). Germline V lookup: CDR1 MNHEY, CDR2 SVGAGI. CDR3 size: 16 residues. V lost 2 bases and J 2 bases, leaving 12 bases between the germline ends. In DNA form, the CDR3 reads TGTGCCAGCAGTTACAGGGGGGGGTCTAACACCGGGGAGCTGTTTTTT. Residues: CASSYRGGSNTGELFF.

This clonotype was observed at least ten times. The CDR3 reads CASTTGRGQETQYF. For the CDR3, the DNA is TGCGCCAGCACCACGGGTCGGGGCCAAGAGACCCAGTACTTC. The chain combines TRBV5-1 with TRBJ2-5; the D gene is possibly TRBD2 (5 bases). V gave up 6 bases and J gave up 1 base, with 13 bases separating them. Germline-derived CDR1 and CDR2 are SGHRS and YFSETQ. This CDR3 is built from 14 residues.

The CDR3 DNA is TGTGCCAGCAGCTCGAGGGCGGGAGGGCCTTCCGATGAGCAGTTCTTC. Its protein product is CASSSRAGGPSDEQFF. V and J are TRBV7-8 and TRBJ2-1, with 9 bases lining up with TRBD2. The CDR3 is 16 amino acids. Losses at the gene ends were 4 bases for V and 8 bases for J; bases not matched to a gene: 12. Per germline, CDR1 SGHVS and CDR2 FQNEAQ.

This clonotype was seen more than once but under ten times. CDR3 residues: CASRTASADTQYF. CDR3 coding DNA: TGCGCCAGCAGGACAGCCTCGGCAGATACGCAGTATTTT. The V and J genes are TRBV5-1 and TRBJ2-3; TRBD1 is a possible D gene (5 bases). Germline V CDR1 and CDR2: SGHRS, YFSETQ. This CDR3 region has 13 residues. V shed 5 bases and J shed 4 bases, with 11 bases lying between them.

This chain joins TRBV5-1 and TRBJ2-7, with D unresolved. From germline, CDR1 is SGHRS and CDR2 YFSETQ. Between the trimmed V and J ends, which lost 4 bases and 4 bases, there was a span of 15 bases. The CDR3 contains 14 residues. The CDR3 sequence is CASSPSPDGYEQYF. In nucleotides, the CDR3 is TGCGCCAGCAGCCCCTCGCCGGACGGATACGAGCAGTACTTC.